Following are 10 T cell receptor beta chains from one sample sequenced in a study of T cells in localized non-small cell lung cancer. The method was immunoSEQ multiplex PCR; TCRdb's version includes in-frame clones alone and lacks a portion of them. The table has about 82,000 clones, 60% to 85% seen once. Sample: PBMCs, taken before any cancer treatment. The receptors shown here come from a man aged 40-75 years with stage II squamous cell lung carcinoma.

This chain links TRBV19 with TRBJ1-2; maybe TRBD1 (5 bases). This CDR3 has 14 amino acids. Per germline, CDR1 LNHDA and CDR2 SQIVND (reference sequence). Trimming removed 5 bases from V and 3 bases from J, with 13 bases in between. In nucleotides, the CDR3 is TGTGCCAGTAGTCCTGGGGGGGGACACTATGGCTACACCTTC. Translating gives CASSPGGGHYGYTF.

This chain joins TRBV2 and TRBJ1-5; 7 bases are shared with TRBD1. V was clipped by 6 bases and J by 7 bases; unmatched bases: 6. This CDR3 spans 13 amino acids. CDR1 and CDR2 (germline): SNHLY, FYNNEI. CDR3 in amino acids: CASRDRDWQPQHF. The DNA of the CDR3 is TGTGCCAGCAGAGACAGGGACTGGCAGCCCCAGCATTTT.

The rearrangement joins TRBV5-1 to TRBJ1-1, with 10 bases lining up with TRBD1. In germline, CDR1 is SGHRS, CDR2 YFSETQ. V dropped 4 bases and J dropped 1; count of bases not matched to a gene: 4. The CDR3 sequence is 15 residues long. CDR3: CASSVTGGTNTEAFF. CDR3 in DNA: TGCGCCAGCAGCGTGACAGGGGGCACGAACACTGAAGCTTTCTTT.

The chain employs TRBV20-1 and TRBJ2-7; perhaps TRBD2 as D (6 bases). V was shortened by 8 bases and J by 1 base, with 9 bases between the two germline ends. Germline V gene lookup returns CDR1 DFQATT and CDR2 SNEGSKA (reference sequence). The CDR3 extends over 11 amino acids. CDR3 bases: TGCAGTAGCGGGTTGTCCTACGAGCAGTACTTC. It is translated as CSSGLSYEQYF.

This clone occurred once. This sequence joins TRBV27 and TRBJ2-5, with D possibly matching TRBD2 (5 bases). The CDR3 is 14 residues long. Per the germline V gene, CDR1 is MNHEY and CDR2 is SMNVEV (reference sequence). V lost 4 bases to trimming and J lost 5 bases, with 14 bases between them. The CDR3 DNA reads as TGTGCCAGCAGTTGGACCCTGGGAGCGGAGACCCAGTACTTC. This sequence encodes CASSWTLGAETQYF.

CDR3 protein: CASSESGFEEKLFF. The CDR3 DNA is TGTGCCAGCAGTGAGTCGGGGTTCGAAGAAAAACTGTTTTTT. This chain connects TRBV2 to TRBJ1-4; D ambiguous. The CDR3 extends over 14 amino acids. Germline V lookup: CDR1 SNHLY, CDR2 FYNNEI. V lost 3 bases and J 8 bases, leaving 13 bases between the germline ends. Filled out from reference TRBV2 and TRBJ1-4, the complete variable domain reads EPEVTQTPSHQVTQMGQEVILRCVPISNHLYFYWYRQILGQKVEFLVSFYNNEISEKSEIFDDQFSVERPDGSNFTLKIRSTKLEDSAMYFCASSESGFEEKLFFGSGTQLSVL.

The CDR3 sequence: CASKDGGGSTDTQYF. The CDR3 DNA sequence: TGTGCCAGCAAAGATGGGGGCGGCAGCACAGATACGCAGTATTTT. The chain has TRBV6-5 and TRBJ2-3, with D perhaps TRBD1 (6 bases). The CDR3 is 15 amino acids. Trimming took 7 bases from V and 0 from J, leaving 14 bases between them. CDR1 and CDR2 (germline): MNHEY, SVGAGI.

This chain links TRBV27 with TRBJ1-4; possible D gene TRBD1, 5 bases. V was pared by 7 bases and J by 1 base, with 13 bases between. CDR3 length: 15 amino acids. Germline assignment: CDR1 MNHEY and CDR2 SMNVEV (reference sequence). Here the CDR3 DNA reads TGTGCCAGCACCTCGGGGGGAGGAACTAATGAAAAACTGTTTTTT. Translation: CASTSGGGTNEKLFF.

The chain recombines TRBV4-3 with TRBJ1-6; tentative D call: TRBD1 (5 bases). V lost 5 bases, J lost 4 bases, and 12 bases lay in between. Germline lookup yields CDR1 LGHNA and CDR2 YSLEER. The CDR3 spans 15 residues. The CDR3 bases are TGCGCCAGCAGCAGGCAGGGAGCTTATAATTCACCCCTCCACTTT. As protein: CASSRQGAYNSPLHF.

The chain uses TRBV7-6 and TRBJ2-1; 8 positions match TRBD1. The CDR3 runs to 16 residues. Germline V lookup: CDR1 SGHVS, CDR2 FNYEAQ. After removal of 1 base from V and 5 bases from J, the junction contained 7 bases not matched to a gene. Written as DNA, the CDR3 is TGTGCCAGCAGCTTAGAGGTCCCAGGGGGCCACAATGAGCAGTTCTTC. Amino acids: CASSLEVPGGHNEQFF.